These T cell receptor beta chains were read from a single sample in a study of T cell responses to AZD1222 COVID-19 vaccine. Libraries were prepared by immunoSEQ multiplex PCR; TCRdb keeps only in-frame clonotypes and omits some of them. Of 150,000 to 200,000 clones in the sample, about 91% were seen once. The specimen comprised peripheral blood, sampled 28 days after the second AZD1222 dose. These receptor sequences come from an adult who received the AZD1222 COVID-19 vaccine. Both conserved end residues are part of each CDR3.

j_call: TRBJ2-1
v_call: TRBV7-8
cdr3_aa: CASSLVAVSGRALDNEQFF

j_call: TRBJ2-7
v_call: TRBV4-2
cdr3_aa: CASSQEQSSYEQYF

j_call: TRBJ1-2
v_call: TRBV28
cdr3_aa: CASNDNYGYTF

j_call: TRBJ1-1
v_call: TRBV27
cdr3_aa: CASSLEGAGTEAFF

j_call: TRBJ2-7
v_call: TRBV5-8
cdr3_aa: CASSPQGAGWDEQYF

j_call: TRBJ1-2
v_call: TRBV18
cdr3_aa: CASSGEERGYTF

j_call: TRBJ2-5
v_call: TRBV30
cdr3_aa: CAWASGLVPFQETQYF

j_call: TRBJ2-7
v_call: TRBV5-1
cdr3_aa: CASSGTGDYEQYF

j_call: TRBJ2-1
v_call: TRBV11-2
cdr3_aa: CASSSEGASNEQFF

j_call: TRBJ2-7
v_call: TRBV27
cdr3_aa: CASRTGAGESSYEQYF

j_call: TRBJ2-1
v_call: TRBV19
cdr3_aa: CASSMVVAGVGFLHEQFF

j_call: TRBJ2-7
v_call: TRBV28
cdr3_aa: CASSPPNRGSYEQYF

j_call: TRBJ2-5
v_call: TRBV20-1
cdr3_aa: CSVTKETQYF

j_call: TRBJ1-1
v_call: TRBV7-9
cdr3_aa: CASSLGQGREGAFF

j_call: TRBJ1-1
v_call: TRBV4-2
cdr3_aa: CASSLLQGEAFF

j_call: TRBJ1-3
v_call: TRBV30
cdr3_aa: CAWASSGNTIYF

j_call: TRBJ1-1
v_call: TRBV18
cdr3_aa: CASSPPGRTEAFF

j_call: TRBJ1-2
v_call: TRBV6-4
cdr3_aa: CASSDESRNYGYTF

j_call: TRBJ1-2
v_call: TRBV29-1
cdr3_aa: CSVEGVSGQFGYGYTF

j_call: TRBJ1-2
v_call: TRBV30
cdr3_aa: CAWSYSDAYTF

j_call: TRBJ1-1
v_call: TRBV6-5
cdr3_aa: CASSYSPGGGGTEAFF

j_call: TRBJ2-1
v_call: TRBV18
cdr3_aa: CASSRPGQGYNEQFF

j_call: TRBJ1-1
v_call: TRBV19
cdr3_aa: CASRGWLNTEAFF

j_call: TRBJ1-5
v_call: TRBV6-5
cdr3_aa: CATVTKGTGYQPQHF

j_call: TRBJ1-1
v_call: TRBV5-1
cdr3_aa: CASSGPGNTEAFF

j_call: TRBJ2-7
v_call: TRBV27
cdr3_aa: CASSYKGSYEQYF

j_call: TRBJ2-1
v_call: TRBV28
cdr3_aa: CASSLHTSGRYNEQFF

j_call: TRBJ2-1
v_call: TRBV5-1
cdr3_aa: CASRWDRNNEQFF

j_call: TRBJ1-2
v_call: TRBV28
cdr3_aa: CASSLSYGADGYTF

j_call: TRBJ1-1
v_call: TRBV18
cdr3_aa: CASSQARNRVNTEAFF

j_call: TRBJ2-2
v_call: TRBV7-3
cdr3_aa: CASRKGLVPTGELFF

j_call: TRBJ1-2
v_call: TRBV12-3/TRBV12-4
cdr3_aa: CASSLLHLYGYTF

j_call: TRBJ2-3
v_call: TRBV11-2
cdr3_aa: CASSLGLAGGRDTQYF

j_call: TRBJ1-3
v_call: TRBV18
cdr3_aa: CASSPPKGGHSGNTIYF

j_call: TRBJ1-2
v_call: TRBV6-5
cdr3_aa: CASSGARDDYGYTF

j_call: TRBJ1-2
v_call: TRBV28
cdr3_aa: CVVVNLYYGYTF

j_call: TRBJ1-4
v_call: TRBV6-5
cdr3_aa: CASSYNGLDNEKLFF

j_call: TRBJ2-2
v_call: TRBV7-3
cdr3_aa: CASSLTLTSGRNTGELFF

j_call: TRBJ1-3
v_call: TRBV30
cdr3_aa: CAWMVGSSGNTIYF

j_call: TRBJ1-4
v_call: TRBV6-5
cdr3_aa: CASGRVGEKLFF

j_call: TRBJ2-1
v_call: TRBV16
cdr3_aa: CASSQSGGRDEQFF

j_call: TRBJ1-2
v_call: TRBV30
cdr3_aa: CAWSVRPGSSYGYTF

j_call: TRBJ1-1
v_call: TRBV6-5
cdr3_aa: CATRGVEAFF

j_call: TRBJ1-4
v_call: TRBV4-3
cdr3_aa: CASSQGSGGGKLFF

j_call: TRBJ2-2
v_call: TRBV7-9
cdr3_aa: CASSPRGLAGDGELFF

j_call: TRBJ2-7
v_call: TRBV10-3
cdr3_aa: CAISVKSYEQYF

j_call: TRBJ1-5
v_call: TRBV9
cdr3_aa: CASSPPGTGGHQPQHF

j_call: TRBJ1-1
v_call: TRBV10-3
cdr3_aa: CAISETSYLRDGGTEAFF

j_call: TRBJ2-3
v_call: TRBV4-3
cdr3_aa: CASSQDHGTGNTDTQYF